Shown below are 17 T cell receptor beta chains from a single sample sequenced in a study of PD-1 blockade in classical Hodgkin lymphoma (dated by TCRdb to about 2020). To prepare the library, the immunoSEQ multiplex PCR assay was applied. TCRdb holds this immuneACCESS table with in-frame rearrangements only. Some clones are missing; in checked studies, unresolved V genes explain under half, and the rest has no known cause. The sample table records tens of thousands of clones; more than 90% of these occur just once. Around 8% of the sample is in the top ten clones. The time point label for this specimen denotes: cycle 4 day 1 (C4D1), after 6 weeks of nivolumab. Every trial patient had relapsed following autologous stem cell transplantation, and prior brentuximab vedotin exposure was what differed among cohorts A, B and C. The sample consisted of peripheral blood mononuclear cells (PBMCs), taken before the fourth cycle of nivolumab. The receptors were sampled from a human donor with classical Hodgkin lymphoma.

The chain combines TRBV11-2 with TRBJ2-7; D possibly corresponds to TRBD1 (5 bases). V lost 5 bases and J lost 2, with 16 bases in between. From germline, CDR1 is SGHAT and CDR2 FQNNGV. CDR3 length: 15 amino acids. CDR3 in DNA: TGTGCCAGCAGCGTAGTTGGGCAGGGCCCCTACGAGCAGTACTTC. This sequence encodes CASSVVGQGPYEQYF.

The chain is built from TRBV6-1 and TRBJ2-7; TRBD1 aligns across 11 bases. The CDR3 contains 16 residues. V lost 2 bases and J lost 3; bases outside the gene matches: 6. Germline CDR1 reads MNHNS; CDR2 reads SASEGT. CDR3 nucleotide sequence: TGTGCCAGCAGTGAATACTTAGGGACAGGGGGCTACGAGCAGTACTTC. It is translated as CASSEYLGTGGYEQYF.

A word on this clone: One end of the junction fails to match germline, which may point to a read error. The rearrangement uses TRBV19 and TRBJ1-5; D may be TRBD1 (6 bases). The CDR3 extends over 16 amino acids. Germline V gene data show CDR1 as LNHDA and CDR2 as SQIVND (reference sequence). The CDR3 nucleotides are TGTGCCAGTAGTCCCGCTTCGGACAGTCAAAATCGGCCCCAGCATTTT. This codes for CASSPASDSQNRPQHF.

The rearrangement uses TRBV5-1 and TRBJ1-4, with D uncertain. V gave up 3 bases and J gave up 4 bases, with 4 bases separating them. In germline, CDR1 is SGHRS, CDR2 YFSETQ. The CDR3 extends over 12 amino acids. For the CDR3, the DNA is TGCGCCAGCAGCTCCGGTAATGAAAAACTGTTTTTT. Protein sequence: CASSSGNEKLFF.

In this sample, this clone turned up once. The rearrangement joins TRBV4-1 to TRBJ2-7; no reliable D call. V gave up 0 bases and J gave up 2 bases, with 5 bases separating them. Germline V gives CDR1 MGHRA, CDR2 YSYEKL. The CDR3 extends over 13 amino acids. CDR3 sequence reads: CASSQDLPYEQYF. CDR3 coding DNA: TGCGCCAGCAGCCAAGACCTACCCTACGAGCAGTACTTC.

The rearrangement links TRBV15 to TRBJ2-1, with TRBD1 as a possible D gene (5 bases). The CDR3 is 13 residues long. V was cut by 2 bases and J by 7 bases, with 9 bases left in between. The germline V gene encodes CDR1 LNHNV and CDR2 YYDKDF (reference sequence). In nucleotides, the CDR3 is TGTGCCACCAGCAGACAGGGATTGAATGAGCAGTTCTTC. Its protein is CATSRQGLNEQFF.

DNA for the CDR3: TGTGCCAGCAGTCCGGCCGAGAGACACGTATCCTCCTACGAGCAGTACTTC. It yields the protein CASSPAERHVSSYEQYF. This chain uses TRBV2 with TRBJ2-7; D uncertain. V lost 5 bases, J lost 0 bases, and 20 bases lay in between. The CDR3 runs to 17 residues. Germline V CDR1 and CDR2: SNHLY, FYNNEI.

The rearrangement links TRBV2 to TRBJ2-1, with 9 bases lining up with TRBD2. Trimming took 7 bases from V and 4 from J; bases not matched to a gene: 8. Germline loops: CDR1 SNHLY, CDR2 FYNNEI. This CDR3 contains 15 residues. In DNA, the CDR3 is TGTGCCAGCAAGAAATTAGCGGGGGATTACAATGAGCAGTTCTTC. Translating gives CASKKLAGDYNEQFF.

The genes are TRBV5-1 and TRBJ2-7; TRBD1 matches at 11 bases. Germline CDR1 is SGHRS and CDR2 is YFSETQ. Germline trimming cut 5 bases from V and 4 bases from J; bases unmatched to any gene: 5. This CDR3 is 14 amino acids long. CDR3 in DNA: TGCGCCAGCAGAGTGGACAGGGGGCCTTACGAGCAGTACTTC. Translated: CASRVDRGPYEQYF. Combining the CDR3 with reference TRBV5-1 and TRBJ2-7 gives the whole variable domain KAGVTQTPRYLIKTRGQQVTLSCSPISGHRSVSWYQQTPGQGLQFLFEYFSETQRNKGNFPGRFSGRQFSNSRSEMNVSTLELGDSALYLCASRVDRGPYEQYFGPGTRLTVT.

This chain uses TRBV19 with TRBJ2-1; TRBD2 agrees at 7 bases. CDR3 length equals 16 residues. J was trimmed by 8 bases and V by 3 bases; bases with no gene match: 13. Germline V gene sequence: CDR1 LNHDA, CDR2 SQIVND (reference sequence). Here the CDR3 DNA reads TGTGCCAGTAGTATTAAGAACTGGGCTAGCGGTCATGAGCAGTTCTTC. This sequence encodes CASSIKNWASGHEQFF.

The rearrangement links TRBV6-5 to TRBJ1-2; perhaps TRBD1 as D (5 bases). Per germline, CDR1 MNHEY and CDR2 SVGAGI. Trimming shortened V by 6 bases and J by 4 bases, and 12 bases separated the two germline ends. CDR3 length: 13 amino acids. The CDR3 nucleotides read TGTGCCAGCAGCCGGGACCGGAGCTATGGCTACACCTTC. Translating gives CASSRDRSYGYTF.

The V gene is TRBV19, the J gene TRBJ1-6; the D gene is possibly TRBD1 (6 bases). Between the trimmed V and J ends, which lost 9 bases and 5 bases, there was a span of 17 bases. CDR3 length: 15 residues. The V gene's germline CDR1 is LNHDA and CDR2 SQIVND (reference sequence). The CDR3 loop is CASLQGTGNNSPLHF. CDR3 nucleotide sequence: TGTGCCAGCCTTCAGGGGACGGGGAATAATTCACCCCTCCACTTT.

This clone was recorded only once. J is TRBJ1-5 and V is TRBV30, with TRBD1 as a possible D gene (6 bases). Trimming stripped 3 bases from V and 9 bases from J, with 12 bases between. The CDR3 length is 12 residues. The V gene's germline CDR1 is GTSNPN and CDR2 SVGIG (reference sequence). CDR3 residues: CAWRLQGGPQHF. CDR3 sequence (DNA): TGTGCCTGGAGGCTACAGGGCGGGCCCCAGCATTTT.

CDR3 coding DNA: TGTGCCAGCAGCCGAACCGACGGACGGACAAATCAGCCCCAGCATTTT. It yields the protein CASSRTDGRTNQPQHF. The chain links TRBV28 to TRBJ1-5, with D possibly TRBD1 on 5 matching bases. CDR1 is MDHEN, CDR2 SYDVKM, per germline. This CDR3 region has 16 residues. V shed 6 bases and J shed 4 bases, with 19 bases lying between them.

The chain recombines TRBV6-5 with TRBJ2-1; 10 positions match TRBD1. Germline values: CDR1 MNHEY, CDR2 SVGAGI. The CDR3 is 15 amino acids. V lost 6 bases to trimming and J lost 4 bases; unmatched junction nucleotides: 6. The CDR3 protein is CASSLDRGLYNEQFF. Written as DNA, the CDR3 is TGTGCCAGCAGCCTAGACAGGGGGCTATACAATGAGCAGTTCTTC.

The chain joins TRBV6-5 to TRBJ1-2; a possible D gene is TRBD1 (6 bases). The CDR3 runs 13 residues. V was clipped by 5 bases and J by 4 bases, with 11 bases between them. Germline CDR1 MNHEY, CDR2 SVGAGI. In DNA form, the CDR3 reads TGTGCCAGCAGTGTCGGGGGGCGCTATGGCTACACCTTC. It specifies CASSVGGRYGYTF.

In DNA, the CDR3 is TGTGCCAGCAGCCAAGGGTCTGGGAACACCGGGGAGCTGTTTTTT. The encoded protein is CASSQGSGNTGELFF. This chain connects TRBV6-1 to TRBJ2-2; no reliable D call. V was pared by 6 bases and J by 1 base, with 12 bases between. CDR3 size: 15 residues. Germline values: CDR1 MNHNS, CDR2 SASEGT.